A single sample is the source of the 22 T cell receptor beta chains below, sequenced in a study of cytomegalovirus exposure and HLA in healthy donors. This PCR relied on a set of 60 Vbeta primers and 13 Jbeta primers. Repertoires were generated with immunoSEQ multiplex PCR, while TCRdb's copy carries only in-frame clones and drops some. The table lists roughly 76,000 clones, with 2.4% in the top ten. Sequencing used PBMCs. These receptors were taken from a female donor in good health and CMV-seropositive.

The chain employs TRBV28 and TRBJ2-2; TRBD2 aligns across 7 bases. CDR1 is MDHEN, CDR2 SYDVKM, per germline. The CDR3 loop spans 17 amino acids. J gave up 5 bases and V 3 bases, and 12 bases lay outside the gene matches. CDR3 protein: CASSLAPREVGTGELFF. CDR3 in DNA: TGTGCCAGCAGTTTGGCCCCCCGGGAGGTGGGGACCGGGGAGCTGTTTTTT.

This chain connects TRBV29-1 to TRBJ2-3, with D possibly being TRBD2 (6 bases). V shed 5 bases and J shed 3 bases, with 9 bases lying between them. The CDR3 has 12 amino acids. Germline V gives CDR1 SQVTM, CDR2 ANQGSEA. The CDR3 coding sequence is TGCAGCGTTTCGGAGGGGACAGATACGCAGTATTTT. Its protein is CSVSEGTDTQYF.

The chain carries TRBV6-5 and TRBJ2-1; no clear D gene. CDR3 size: 13 residues. Germline V gene lookup returns CDR1 MNHEY and CDR2 SVGAGI. The ends were cut back, 0 bases at V and 4 bases at J, with 4 bases in the middle. The CDR3 nucleotides read TGTGCCAGCAGTTACTCGGCTTACAATGAGCAGTTCTTC. This sequence encodes CASSYSAYNEQFF.

The rearrangement links TRBV20-1 to TRBJ2-3; D is perhaps TRBD2 (5 bases). CDR1 is DFQATT and CDR2 is SNEGSKA in the germline V gene (reference sequence). Deletions cut 4 bases from V and 6 bases from J, with 8 bases between. The length of the CDR3 is 11 residues. CDR3 coding DNA: TGCAGTGCTAAGTCGGGGGATACGCAGTATTTT. This gives the protein CSAKSGDTQYF.

The V gene is TRBV28, the J gene TRBJ2-7, with 10 positions matching TRBD1. The J segment lost 7 bases and the V segment lost 5 bases, leaving 8 bases of the junction unmatched. This CDR3 has 14 residues. The germline V gene has CDR1 MDHEN and CDR2 SYDVKM. CDR3 nucleotide sequence: TGTGCCAGCAGTACCGGACAGGGGGTCCTGGAGCAGTACTTC. Its protein product is CASSTGQGVLEQYF.

CDR3 amino acids: CASSPSSGSLEKLFF. The CDR3, as DNA: TGTGCCAGCAGCCCTTCTTCCGGGAGCCTCGAAAAACTGTTTTTT. The gene calls are TRBV7-2 and TRBJ1-4; D is unclear. The CDR3 totals 15 residues. Trimming removed 5 bases from V and 8 bases from J, with 18 bases in between. Germline assignment: CDR1 SGHTA and CDR2 FQGNSA.

The chain links TRBV21-1 to TRBJ1-6; the listed D gene, TRBD1, was not tested against the DNA. TRBV21-1 is a pseudogene. The CDR3 has 17 amino acids. CDR3 DNA: TGTGCCAGTACAGGGGAGGAAACGGGGTCCTATAATTCACCCCTCCACTTT. Protein product: CASTGEETGSYNSPLHF.

The chain carries TRBV4-3 and TRBJ1-2; D is undetermined. V lost 0 bases and J lost 4, with 21 bases in between. The CDR3 loop spans 18 amino acids. Germline V CDR1 and CDR2: LGHNA, YSLEER. The CDR3 protein is CASSQDPNPRSRGYGYTF. For the CDR3, the DNA is TGCGCCAGCAGCCAAGATCCAAATCCGAGGTCGAGAGGCTATGGCTACACCTTC.

The CDR3: CASSGRADEKLFF. CDR3 DNA: TGTGCCAGCAGTGGAAGAGCGGACGAAAAACTGTTTTTT. V is TRBV7-9 and J is TRBJ1-4; no reliable D call. Looked up from germline, CDR1 is SEHNR and CDR2 is FQNEAQ (reference sequence). This CDR3 is 13 amino acids long. Deletions cut 6 bases from V and 8 bases from J, with 13 bases between. The full variable domain, completed using reference TRBV7-9 and TRBJ1-4, is DTGVSQNPRHKITKRGQNVTFRCDPISEHNRLYWYRQTLGQGPEFLTYFQNEAQLEKSRLLSDRFSAERPKGSFSTLEIQRTEQGDSAMYLCASSGRADEKLFFGSGTQLSVL.

The rearrangement links TRBV5-1 to TRBJ1-1; 7 bases align to TRBD1. This CDR3 region has 13 residues. Germline V gene lookup returns CDR1 SGHRS and CDR2 YFSETQ. The J segment lost 4 bases and the V segment lost 1 base, leaving 1 base of the junction unmatched. The CDR3 coding sequence is TGCGCCAGCAGCTTGTCAGGGGGCACTGAAGCTTTCTTT. The encoded protein is CASSLSGGTEAFF.

The rearrangement links TRBV7-9 to TRBJ1-2; TRBD1 matches 7 bases. The germline gives CDR1 SEHNR, CDR2 FQNEAQ (reference sequence). The CDR3 is made up of 15 amino acids. With 5 bases clipped from V and 0 bases from J, the junction kept 6 bases outside the gene matches. As DNA, the CDR3 is TGTGCCAGCAGCGGAGGAGACAGGGCTAACTATGGCTACACCTTC. Translation: CASSGGDRANYGYTF.

The chain is built from TRBV20-1 and TRBJ2-7; maybe TRBD2 (5 bases). The CDR3 runs 11 residues. Germline-derived CDR1 and CDR2 are DFQATT and SNEGSKA (reference sequence). V was shortened by 6 bases and J by 6 bases, with 12 bases between the two germline ends. The CDR3, as DNA: TGCAGTGCGAGGGCCCTCCTCGAGCAGTACTTC. Translation gives CSARALLEQYF.

J is TRBJ1-1 and V is TRBV27; TRBD1 matches at 7 bases. V lost 5 bases to trimming and J lost 2 bases; unmatched junction nucleotides: 5. Germline values: CDR1 MNHEY, CDR2 SMNVEV (reference sequence). The CDR3 runs 14 residues. CDR3 residues: CASSPRQGNTEAFF. For the CDR3, the DNA is TGTGCCAGCAGTCCCCGACAGGGAAACACTGAAGCTTTCTTT.

This chain links TRBV19 with TRBJ1-6, with D perhaps TRBD1 (5 bases). V lost 2 bases to trimming and J lost 9 bases, with 17 bases between them. CDR3 length equals 16 residues. Germline CDR1 LNHDA, CDR2 SQIVND (reference sequence). The CDR3 here is CASSISGGQGGSPLHF. For the CDR3, the DNA is TGTGCCAGTAGTATATCGGGCGGCCAGGGTGGTTCACCCCTCCACTTT.

The rearrangement uses TRBV4-1 and TRBJ1-4; D might be TRBD1 (6 bases). V lost 1 base, J lost 8 bases, and 17 bases lay in between. Per germline, CDR1 MGHRA and CDR2 YSYEKL. The CDR3 runs to 16 residues. CDR3 sequence: CASSQVGRDRGEKLFF. In DNA form, the CDR3 reads TGCGCCAGCAGCCAAGTGGGGAGGGATAGGGGGGAAAAACTGTTTTTT.

V is TRBV30 and J is TRBJ1-5; D ambiguous. V was shortened by 2 bases and J by 2 bases, with 7 bases between the two germline ends. The CDR3 has 13 amino acids. The germline CDR1 and CDR2 sequences are GTSNPN and SVGIG (reference sequence). The CDR3 DNA follows: TGTGCCTGGAGTCGGGAGGGCAATCAGCCCCAGCATTTT. Translated: CAWSREGNQPQHF.

The V call is TRBV2, the J call TRBJ2-7; 8 bases are shared with TRBD2. J lost 7 bases, V lost 1 base, and 6 bases had no gene match. The CDR3 length is 14 residues. CDR1 SNHLY and CDR2 FYNNEI come from the germline V gene. CDR3 residues: CASSEGAGGGEQYF. CDR3 DNA sequence: TGTGCCAGCAGTGAAGGGGCGGGGGGCGGAGAGCAGTACTTC.

V gene TRBV9 combines with J gene TRBJ2-7, with 9 bases that match TRBD2. Trimming at V came to 3 bases and at J to 1 base, leaving 5 bases not matched to a gene. The CDR3 runs 15 residues. Germline V gene sequence: CDR1 SGDLS, CDR2 YYNGEE. This chain's CDR3 is CASSGSTSGSYEQYF. In DNA form, the CDR3 reads TGTGCCAGCAGCGGCTCGACTAGCGGTTCCTACGAGCAGTACTTC.

This rearrangement joins TRBV25-1 to TRBJ1-1; D call uncertain. CDR1 is MGHDK, CDR2 SYGVNS, per germline. CDR3 length equals 13 residues. V lost 2 bases, J lost 8 bases, and 12 bases lay in between. DNA of the CDR3: TGTGCCAGCAGTGAAACCGGCGGTTGGGAAGCTTTCTTT. Residues: CASSETGGWEAFF.

The rearrangement joins TRBV5-1 to TRBJ1-1, with 10 bases identical to TRBD1. The CDR3 runs 16 residues. Germline V gene data show CDR1 as SGHRS and CDR2 as YFSETQ. V gave up 4 bases and J gave up 0 bases; unmatched junction bases: 6. The chain's CDR3 is CASSTRQGAMNTEAFF. The CDR3 bases are TGCGCCAGCAGCACCCGACAGGGGGCTATGAACACTGAAGCTTTCTTT. The whole variable domain, filled in from reference TRBV5-1 and TRBJ1-1, reads KAGVTQTPRYLIKTRGQQVTLSCSPISGHRSVSWYQQTPGQGLQFLFEYFSETQRNKGNFPGRFSGRQFSNSRSEMNVSTLELGDSALYLCASSTRQGAMNTEAFFGQGTRLTVV.

The CDR3 nucleotides read TGTGCCAGTAGTTTAACAGGGGGCAAGATTGAAGCTTTCTTT. Translation: CASSLTGGKIEAFF. The chain couples TRBV19 to TRBJ1-1; TRBD1 agrees at 9 bases. V lost 5 bases to trimming and J lost 7 bases; unmatched junction nucleotides: 8. Germline V gene sequence: CDR1 LNHDA, CDR2 SQIVND (reference sequence). This CDR3 comprises 14 residues.

This chain joins TRBV10-3 and TRBJ1-2, with 8 bases fitting TRBD1. From germline, CDR1 is ENHRY and CDR2 SYGVKD. This CDR3 contains 16 residues. The J segment lost 0 bases and the V segment lost 4 bases, leaving 7 bases of the junction unmatched. In DNA, the CDR3 is TGTGCCATCAGTGGGCTGGACAGGGCCTCTAACTATGGCTACACCTTC. Protein product: CAISGLDRASNYGYTF.